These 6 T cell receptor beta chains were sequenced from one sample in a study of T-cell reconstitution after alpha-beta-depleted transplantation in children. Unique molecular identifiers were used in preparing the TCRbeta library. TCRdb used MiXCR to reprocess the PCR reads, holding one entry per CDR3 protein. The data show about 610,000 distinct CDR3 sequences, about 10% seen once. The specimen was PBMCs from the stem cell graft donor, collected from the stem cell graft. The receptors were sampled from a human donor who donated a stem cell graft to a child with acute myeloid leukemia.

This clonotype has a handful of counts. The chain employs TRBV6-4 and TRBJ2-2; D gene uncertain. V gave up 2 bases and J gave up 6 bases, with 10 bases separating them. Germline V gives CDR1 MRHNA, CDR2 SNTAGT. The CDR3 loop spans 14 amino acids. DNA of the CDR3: TGTGCCAGCAGTGACGAACTCAGCGCCGGGGAGCTGTTTTTT. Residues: CASSDELSAGELFF.

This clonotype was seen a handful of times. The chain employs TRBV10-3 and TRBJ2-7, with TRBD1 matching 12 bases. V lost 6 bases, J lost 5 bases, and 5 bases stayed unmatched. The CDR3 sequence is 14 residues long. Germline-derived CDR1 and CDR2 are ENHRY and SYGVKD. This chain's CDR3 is CAIRRGTGGDEQYF. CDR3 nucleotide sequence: TGTGCCATCAGACGGGGGACAGGGGGCGACGAGCAGTACTTC.

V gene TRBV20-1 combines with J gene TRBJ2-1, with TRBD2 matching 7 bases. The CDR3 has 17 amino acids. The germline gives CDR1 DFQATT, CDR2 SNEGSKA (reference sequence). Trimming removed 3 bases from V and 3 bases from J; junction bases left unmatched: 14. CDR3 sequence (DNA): TGCAGTGCTAGGGACGGAGCGGGAAAAAGAGGCTACAATGAGCAGTTCTTC. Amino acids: CSARDGAGKRGYNEQFF.

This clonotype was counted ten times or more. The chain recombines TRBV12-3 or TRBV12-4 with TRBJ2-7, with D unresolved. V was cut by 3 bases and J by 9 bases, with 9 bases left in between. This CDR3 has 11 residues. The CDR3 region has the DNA TGTGCCAGCAGTTTCGGCGTAGGGCAGTACTTC. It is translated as CASSFGVGQYF.

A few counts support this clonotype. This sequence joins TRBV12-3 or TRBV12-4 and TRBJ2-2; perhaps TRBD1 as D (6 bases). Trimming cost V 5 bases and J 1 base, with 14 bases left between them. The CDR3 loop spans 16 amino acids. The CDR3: CASSPSLTGNTGELFF. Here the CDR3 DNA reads TGTGCCAGCAGTCCCTCCTTGACAGGGAACACCGGGGAGCTGTTTTTT.

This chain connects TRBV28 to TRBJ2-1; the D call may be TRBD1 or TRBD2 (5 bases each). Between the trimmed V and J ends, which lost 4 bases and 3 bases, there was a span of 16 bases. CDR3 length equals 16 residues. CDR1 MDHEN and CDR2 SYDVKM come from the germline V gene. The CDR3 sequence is CASSSFPGSDYNEQFF. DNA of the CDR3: TGTGCCAGCAGTTCATTCCCAGGGAGTGACTACAATGAGCAGTTCTTC.